This TCR beta chain is drawn from a study of glioma-infiltrating T cells. TCR alpha and beta CDR3 regions were amplified from RNA using iRepertoire nested multiplex PCR. Each CDR3 protein is one row after TCRdb ran MiXCR on the multiplex PCR reads. The sample yields 400,000 or so distinct CDR3 sequences, more than 35% seen once. This clonotype has just a few counts. Trimming pared 2 bases from V and 8 bases from J, leaving 10 bases between. CDR3 length equals 13 residues. From germline, CDR1 is MNHEY and CDR2 SVGEGT. The clonotype was recovered from a human donor with low-grade glioma or glioblastoma, undergoing nonglioma brain surgery, or in good health (not recorded which). This chain joins TRBV6-2 or TRBV6-3 and TRBJ2-1; D is unresolved. Source material: glioma tissue, nonneoplastic brain tissue, or PBMCs (not recorded which). As DNA, the CDR3 is TGTGCCAGCAGTTACACAATGCGAGATGAGCAGTTCTTC. Translating it yields CASSYTMRDEQFF.